This TCR beta chain was recovered during a study of T cell clonality in common variable immunodeficiency. Study observations and caveats: CVID subjects had higher TCRbeta clonality than healthy controls, most marked in about a third.

Profiling relied on immunoSEQ multiplex PCR, and the TCRdb table lists in-frame clones only, not all of them. The sample is made up of over 35,000 clones, none counted only once. Both groups were predominantly of Caucasian heritage. Blood samples were heparinized, roughly 5 to 9 ml per donor. The germline CDR1 and CDR2 sequences are SGHVS and FNYEAQ. This CDR3 region has 18 residues. This clone was seen more than once but under ten times. Its antigen is still unknown. Coverage ceases 3 residues before the CDR3 finishes, and the germline J gene fills in the end. V and J are TRBV7-6 and TRBJ2-5, with TRBD2 as a possible D gene (6 bases). The source of this sequence is a person between 18 and 69 years old in good health. The specimen was peripheral blood mononuclear cells. The CDR3 here is CASSFGGTQRVLTDTQYF. The sequenced part of the CDR3 DNA is TGTGCCAGCAGCTTCGGAGGGACGCAGCGGGTGCTCACAGATACC.